Ten or more counts support the clone carrying this T cell receptor (beta chain). The antigen is unknown. Germline V gene lookup returns CDR1 SEHNR and CDR2 FQNEAQ (reference sequence). The CDR3 loop spans 13 amino acids. V lost 2 bases, J lost 5 bases, and 9 bases lay in between. Sequenced by immunoSEQ multiplex PCR; TCRdb stores in-frame clones only, minus some. This table has over 130,000 clones, roughly 89% appearing once. This entry belongs to a study of T cell responses to AZD1222 COVID-19 vaccine. Study-wide results and caveats: Unmutated variant regions are reportedly targeted by nearly half of spike-specific TCRs.

This rearrangement joins TRBV7-9 to TRBJ2-5; D is ambiguous. This specimen was peripheral blood, taken 28 days after the second dose of the MenACWY control vaccine. The TCR sequence derives from an adult who received the MenACWY meningococcal vaccine as a control. CDR3 region: CASSLNMGETQYF. The CDR3 DNA follows: TGTGCCAGCAGCTTAAATATGGGGGAGACCCAGTACTTC.